This TCR beta chain stems from a study of blood T cells in healthy people across ages. Germline V gene data show CDR1 as SGHTA and CDR2 as FQGNSA. Trimming took 5 bases from V and 4 from J; bases not matched to a gene: 7. This CDR3 has 15 residues. General study points: PBMCs were not sorted, which prevented a conclusive comparison of naive versus antigen-experienced cells. TCR beta diversity per million T cells fell roughly linearly with age. Naive T cell percentage by flow cytometry tracked strongly with beta diversity.

This clonotype was counted at least ten times. The antigen is undetermined. The use of a sample-barcoded 5' primer and a J-beta primer mix characterized a second PCR of roughly 7 to 11 cycles. TCRdb reprocessed the 5' RACE reads with MiXCR, giving one entry per CDR3 protein. This sample yields around 870,000 distinct CDR3 sequences, of which 29% are seen a single time; 15% to 20% belongs to the top ten. This rearrangement joins TRBV7-2 to TRBJ1-4; 7 nucleotides match TRBD1. Sequenced sample: blood. This receptor was identified in an elderly woman in good health. CDR3 residues: CASSRGGGSNEKLFF. CDR3 DNA sequence: TGTGCCAGCAGCAGAGGGGGCGGTAGTAATGAAAAACTGTTTTTT.